A single sample gave rise to the 25 T cell receptor beta chains below, sequenced in a study of CD8 T cells in ankylosing spondylitis. TCRdb passed the 5' RACE reads through MiXCR, listing each CDR3 protein once. The table has some 700,000 distinct CDR3 sequences, under 20% seen once. Study findings and constraints: A TCR beta motif of about eight highly homologous variants seemed to mark ankylosing spondylitis blood.

These TCRs are of unknown antigen specificity. The sample consisted of blood, either unsorted or a sorted T cell fraction (not recorded which). These receptors originate from a male donor with ankylosing spondylitis.

This clonotype came up a few times. The chain links TRBV27 to TRBJ1-5; tentatively, D is TRBD1 (5 bases). The V and J ends lost 5 bases and 7 bases respectively, with 15 bases between them. Germline V gives CDR1 MNHEY, CDR2 SMNVEV (reference sequence). The CDR3 spans 14 residues. The CDR3 DNA reads TGTGCCAGCAGTCCCTCGGTGGGGCGACAGCCCCAGCATTTT. Its translation is CASSPSVGRQPQHF.

This clonotype was seen a few times. The J gene is TRBJ2-7, the V gene TRBV28; TRBD2 agrees at 8 bases. Germline-derived CDR1 and CDR2 are MDHEN and SYDVKM. This CDR3 comprises 13 residues. J lost 6 bases, V lost 7 bases, and 8 bases had no gene match. The CDR3 DNA is TGTGCCAGCATAAGCGGGACTAGAGGCGAGCAGTACTTC. Translating gives CASISGTRGEQYF.

This clonotype was recorded a few times. This chain connects TRBV4-1 to TRBJ1-4, with D maybe TRBD1 (6 bases). Germline loops: CDR1 MGHRA, CDR2 YSYEKL. This CDR3 is 18 amino acids long. Trimming removed 2 bases from V and 3 bases from J, with 19 bases in between. This chain's CDR3 is CASSQTLVGGQANEKLFF. DNA for the CDR3: TGCGCCAGCAGCCAAACCCTCGTCGGGGGGCAGGCTAATGAAAAACTGTTTTTT.

In the case of this clonotype: A single base separates this from a much larger clone, so it may be a read error. The chain combines TRBV5-5 with TRBJ2-3; TRBD2 agrees at 7 bases. CDR1 is SGHKS, CDR2 YYEKEE, per germline (reference sequence). The V segment lost 5 bases and the J segment 0 bases; nucleotides outside the gene matches: 0. CDR3 length: 13 amino acids. CDR3 DNA: TGTGCCAGCAGGCGGGAGAGCACAGATACGCAGTATTTT. Encoded protein: CASRRESTDTQYF. Full variable domain (outside the CDR3, taken from reference TRBV5-5 and TRBJ2-3): DAGVTQSPTHLIKTRGQQVTLRCSPISGHKSVSWYQQVLGQGPQFIFQYYEKEERGRGNFPDRFSARQFPNYSSELNVNALLLGDSALYLCASRRESTDTQYFGPGTRLTVL.

This clonotype was seen a few times. This chain links TRBV27 with TRBJ2-7, with 7 bases identical to TRBD2. There are 14 residues in the CDR3. The germline V gene has CDR1 MNHEY and CDR2 SMNVEV (reference sequence). V trimming: 5 bases; J trimming: 0 bases; junction bases outside the gene matches: 4. The CDR3 region is CASSVSGDSYEQYF. CDR3 sequence (DNA): TGTGCCAGCAGTGTCAGCGGGGACTCCTACGAGCAGTACTTC.

This chain links TRBV15 with TRBJ2-2; a weak D match, TRBD1 (6 bases). V dropped 1 base and J dropped 4 bases, with 13 bases sitting between them. The CDR3 covers 16 residues. Germline-derived CDR1 and CDR2 are LNHNV and YYDKDF (reference sequence). The CDR3 bases are TGTGCCACCAGCAGAGTTGGGGGCCCATCCACCGGGGAGCTGTTTTTT. It specifies CATSRVGGPSTGELFF.

In this sample, this clonotype turned up a few times. V is TRBV3-1 and J is TRBJ1-3; 7 bases match TRBD1. Trimming at V came to 4 bases and at J to 6 bases, leaving 6 bases not matched to a gene. Per the germline V gene, CDR1 is LGHDT and CDR2 is YNNKEL (reference sequence). The CDR3 totals 14 residues. The CDR3 DNA follows: TGTGCCAGCAGCCCTAAGGACAGGCCAAACACCATATATTTT. This translates into CASSPKDRPNTIYF.

This clonotype was recorded a few times. This chain uses TRBV4-1 with TRBJ2-1; possible D gene TRBD2, 6 bases. Trimming pared 0 bases from V and 4 bases from J, leaving 10 bases between. Looked up from germline, CDR1 is MGHRA and CDR2 is YSYEKL. There are 15 residues in the CDR3. CDR3 region: CASSQDTGLYNEQFF. In DNA form, the CDR3 reads TGCGCCAGCAGCCAAGATACGGGACTTTACAATGAGCAGTTCTTC.

This clonotype was detected only a few times. This chain uses TRBV12-3 or TRBV12-4 with TRBJ2-3, with D maybe TRBD1 (6 bases). The CDR3 is 14 amino acids. The V end lost 5 bases, the J end lost 4 bases, and 13 bases lay between the germline ends. CDR3 DNA sequence: TGTGCCAGCAGTGGACTGGGGGCCCCAGATACGCAGTATTTT. Translation gives CASSGLGAPDTQYF.

This clonotype was picked up a small number of times. J is TRBJ2-7 and V is TRBV4-1; tentative D call: TRBD1 (6 bases). The germline V gene encodes CDR1 MGHRA and CDR2 YSYEKL. V was cut by 2 bases and J by 2 bases, with 13 bases left in between. This CDR3 comprises 15 residues. As DNA, the CDR3 is TGCGCCAGCAGCCAACTGGACAGCGTCACCTACGAGCAGTACTTC. Protein sequence: CASSQLDSVTYEQYF.

This clonotype was counted a few times. The chain uses TRBV7-4 and TRBJ2-7; 7 bases map to TRBD1. CDR3 length: 14 amino acids. V gave up 7 bases and J gave up 1 base; unmatched junction bases: 7. Germline CDR1 reads SGHVT; CDR2 reads SQSDAQ. The CDR3 loop is CASNKGAGSYEQYF. The CDR3 DNA is TGTGCCAGCAACAAGGGGGCTGGATCCTACGAGCAGTACTTC.

This rearrangement joins TRBV7-2 to TRBJ2-4; 8 bases agree with TRBD1. The V segment lost 5 bases and the J segment 8 bases; nucleotides outside the gene matches: 11. CDR3 length: 15 amino acids. Germline V gene sequence: CDR1 SGHTA, CDR2 FQGNSA. Here the CDR3 reads CASSVRGRGSDIQYF. As DNA, the CDR3 is TGTGCCAGCAGCGTCAGGGGGCGCGGATCTGACATTCAGTACTTC.

The sample holds a few counts of this clonotype. DNA of the CDR3: TGTGCCAGCACCCCGGCCGTTTACAATGAGCAGTTCTTC. This sequence encodes CASTPAVYNEQFF. The rearrangement uses TRBV7-8 and TRBJ2-1, with unresolved D. CDR3 size: 13 residues. Germline CDR1 is SGHVS and CDR2 is FQNEAQ. V was pared by 7 bases and J by 4 bases, with 11 bases between.

This clonotype appeared many times. The chain links TRBV20-1 to TRBJ1-1; tentatively, D is TRBD1 (5 bases). Germline V CDR1 and CDR2: DFQATT, SNEGSKA (reference sequence). The CDR3 extends over 14 amino acids. V was cut by 1 base and J by 5 bases, with 14 bases left in between. The CDR3 protein is CSARGAARGTEAFF. CDR3 bases: TGCAGTGCTAGAGGGGCAGCCCGGGGGACTGAAGCTTTCTTT.

A single count supports this clonotype. V and J are TRBV12-3 or TRBV12-4 and TRBJ2-7; 8 bases are shared with TRBD2. The junction had 5 bases not matched to a gene; V was cut back by 2 bases and J by 2 bases. There are 15 residues in the CDR3. CDR3 sequence: CASSLKAGAAYEQYF. The CDR3 DNA is TGTGCCAGCAGTTTAAAAGCGGGGGCGGCCTACGAGCAGTACTTC.

This chain joins TRBV5-1 and TRBJ1-4; no clear D. The ends were cut back, 5 bases at V and 5 bases at J, with 13 bases in the middle. The CDR3 length is 14 residues. CDR1 is SGHRS, CDR2 YFSETQ, per germline. The CDR3 nucleotides read TGCGCCAGCAGTTTTCAACAGCCCAATGAAAAACTGTTTTTT. Encoded protein: CASSFQQPNEKLFF.

This clonotype has ten or more counts. The chain joins TRBV3-1 to TRBJ2-3; TRBD1 aligns across 7 bases. The germline CDR1 and CDR2 sequences are LGHDT and YNNKEL (reference sequence). The CDR3 consists of 15 residues. V dropped 0 bases and J dropped 4; count of bases not matched to a gene: 4. The CDR3 spells CASSQEEGGADTQYF. CDR3 in DNA: TGTGCCAGCAGCCAAGAGGAAGGGGGCGCAGATACGCAGTATTTT.

This clonotype was counted at least ten times. In nucleotides, the CDR3 is TGCAGTGCCCCACCCGTATCGGGGGTCTACAATGAGCAGTTCTTC. Translated: CSAPPVSGVYNEQFF. V usage is TRBV20-1 and J usage is TRBJ2-1; TRBD2 might be the D (6 bases). Germline V lookup: CDR1 DFQATT, CDR2 SNEGSKA (reference sequence). The CDR3 has 15 residues. With 6 bases removed from V and 3 bases from J, the gap between germline ends came to 18 bases.

This clonotype turned up a few times. The chain links TRBV5-1 to TRBJ2-1; D is ambiguous. Per the germline V gene, CDR1 is SGHRS and CDR2 is YFSETQ. Trimming pared 3 bases from V and 3 bases from J, leaving 4 bases between. This CDR3 is 12 amino acids long. CDR3 protein: CASSSIYNEQFF. CDR3 DNA: TGCGCCAGCAGCTCAATCTACAATGAGCAGTTCTTC.

This clonotype occurred a few times. The chain combines TRBV18 with TRBJ1-3, with unresolved D. V lost 7 bases to trimming and J lost 0 bases, with 19 bases between them. Germline lookup yields CDR1 KGHSH and CDR2 LQKENI. The CDR3 is 17 amino acids. The CDR3 here is CASWSLDGANSGNTIYF. For the CDR3, the DNA is TGTGCCAGCTGGTCTCTCGATGGCGCGAACTCTGGAAACACCATATATTTT.

The chain couples TRBV20-1 to TRBJ2-2; 8 bases agree with TRBD1. Trimming removed 3 bases from V and 1 base from J; junction bases left unmatched: 10. Looked up from germline, CDR1 is DFQATT and CDR2 is SNEGSKA (reference sequence). The CDR3 is 17 residues long. Written as DNA, the CDR3 is TGCAGTGCTAGTGGGGACAGGACATATGAGAACACCGGGGAGCTGTTTTTT. It translates to CSASGDRTYENTGELFF.

This clonotype has more than one count but fewer than ten. J is TRBJ2-3 and V is TRBV4-3; 9 bases agree with TRBD2. This CDR3 has 16 amino acids. V was pared by 1 base and J by 4 bases, with 6 bases of the junction left unmatched. From germline, CDR1 is LGHNA and CDR2 YSLEER. The DNA for the CDR3 is TGCGCCAGCAGCCAAGGTAGCGGGAGCGGGGCAGATACGCAGTATTTT. Its translation is CASSQGSGSGADTQYF.

This clonotype was picked up many times. This chain joins TRBV18 and TRBJ2-1; D may correspond to TRBD1 or TRBD2 (5 bases each). Trimming pared 5 bases from V and 7 bases from J, leaving 15 bases between. This CDR3 is 14 amino acids long. Germline-derived CDR1 and CDR2 are KGHSH and LQKENI. CDR3 coding DNA: TGTGCCAGCTCAGCCGGGACCCCCGGGAATGAGCAGTTCTTC. Translation gives CASSAGTPGNEQFF.

The rearrangement joins TRBV28 to TRBJ2-2, with 8 bases lining up with TRBD1. The CDR3 length is 16 residues. Germline V gives CDR1 MDHEN, CDR2 SYDVKM. Trimming removed 5 bases from V and 5 bases from J; junction bases left unmatched: 10. This chain's CDR3 is CASSPGGRGGTGELFF. CDR3 sequence (DNA): TGTGCCAGCAGTCCAGGGGGCAGGGGAGGTACCGGGGAGCTGTTTTTT.

This clonotype was seen a handful of times. This sequence joins TRBV10-3 and TRBJ1-2; 8 bases are a match to TRBD1. Germline loops: CDR1 ENHRY, CDR2 SYGVKD. Trimming took 2 bases from V and 12 from J; bases not matched to a gene: 5. The CDR3 runs to 12 residues. The DNA of the CDR3 is TGTGCCATCAGTGAGGGGACAGGCCCACACACCTTC. Translation gives CAISEGTGPHTF.